One sample yielded the 17 T cell receptor beta chains listed below, sequenced in a study of CD8+ T cells in alopecia areata. In each case, RNA was isolated and then reverse transcribed into cDNA as the sequencing template. TCRdb keeps only in-frame clones here, not all; method: immunoSEQ multiplex PCR. The sample lists around 190,000 clones; roughly 60% were seen once. Treatment of the sample: oral pan-JAK inhibitor, 5-10 mg twice daily. The source was CD4+ T cells sorted from blood, collected at week 24, from a patient treated with tofacitinib. These receptors all come from a human donor with alopecia areata.

This chain connects TRBV4-3 to TRBJ2-2; tentatively, D is TRBD2 (5 bases). V was shortened by 1 base and J by 4 bases, with 10 bases between the two germline ends. The CDR3 loop spans 15 amino acids. Germline lookup yields CDR1 LGHNA and CDR2 YSLEER. DNA of the CDR3: TGCGCCAGCAGCCAAGTACCCGGGGTCACCGGGGAGCTGTTTTTT. Amino acid sequence: CASSQVPGVTGELFF.

The CDR3 is CAWSVFRRTVPNTGELFF. The DNA of the CDR3 is TGTGCCTGGAGTGTCTTTAGGCGGACAGTTCCGAACACCGGGGAGCTGTTTTTT. The chain employs TRBV30 and TRBJ2-2; the D gene is possibly TRBD1 (6 bases). V lost 0 bases and J lost 0, with 17 bases in between. The CDR3 has 18 amino acids. Germline CDR1 and CDR2: GTSNPN and SVGIG (reference sequence).

The sample holds one count of this clone. V is TRBV29-1 and J is TRBJ1-1, with a possible D match to TRBD1 (6 bases). This CDR3 is built from 13 residues. CDR1 is SQVTM, CDR2 ANQGSEA, per germline. The CDR3 loop is CRAEDSLNTEAFF. The CDR3 region has the DNA TGCAGAGCAGAGGACAGCTTGAACACTGAAGCTTTCTTT.

The chain employs TRBV11-2 and TRBJ2-4, with 8 positions matching TRBD1. With 0 bases clipped from V and 6 bases from J, the junction kept 7 bases outside the gene matches. CDR3 length: 16 amino acids. Germline CDR1 is SGHAT and CDR2 is FQNNGV. CDR3: CASSLDGRGLSNIQYF. Here the CDR3 DNA reads TGTGCCAGCAGCTTAGATGGCAGGGGGCTCTCAAACATTCAGTACTTC.

This clone was recorded once. V and J are TRBV30 and TRBJ2-7; 7 nucleotides agree with TRBD1. The ends lost 3 bases at V and 4 bases at J; junction bases unmatched: 9. CDR1 is GTSNPN and CDR2 is SVGIG in the germline V gene (reference sequence). This CDR3 region has 14 residues. CDR3 nucleotide sequence: TGTGCCTGGAGGGACTTCCGACAGGGATACGAGCAGTACTTC. Its protein is CAWRDFRQGYEQYF.

V and J are TRBV7-9 and TRBJ1-5, with D uncertain. V lost 3 bases and J 1 base, leaving 4 bases between the germline ends. The germline CDR1 and CDR2 sequences are SEHNR and FQNEAQ (reference sequence). The CDR3 totals 13 residues. The CDR3 loop is CASSFQSNQPQHF. DNA of the CDR3: TGTGCCAGCAGCTTTCAAAGCAATCAGCCCCAGCATTTT.

Concerning this clone itself: Other DNA sequences within the sample encode an identical CDR3. CDR3 nucleotide sequence: TGTGCCAGCAGCTTGGGGCGAGATACGCAGTATTTT. Amino acids: CASSLGRDTQYF. The V and J genes are TRBV5-6 and TRBJ2-3; D ambiguous. V shed 0 bases and J shed 5 bases, with 4 bases lying between them. Germline V gene data show CDR1 as SGHDT and CDR2 as YYEEEE. This CDR3 has 12 amino acids.

The V and J genes are TRBV11-2 and TRBJ2-7, with 14 bases matching TRBD2. The CDR3 is 17 amino acids. Germline CDR1 and CDR2: SGHAT and FQNNGV. V shed 2 bases and J 2 bases; nucleotides not matched to a gene: 5. This CDR3 reads CASSLRTSGGFPYEQYF. Here the CDR3 DNA reads TGTGCCAGCAGCTTACGGACTAGCGGGGGGTTTCCCTACGAGCAGTACTTC.

Turning to this clone: Other nucleotide sequences in the sample specify the same CDR3. This chain links TRBV18 with TRBJ2-5, with D unresolved. Trimming cost V 6 bases and J 5 bases, with 7 bases left between them. Germline V lookup: CDR1 KGHSH, CDR2 LQKENI. This CDR3 is built from 11 residues. The CDR3 loop reads CASSLEETQYF. The CDR3 region has the DNA TGTGCCAGCTCTCTGGAGGAGACCCAGTACTTC. The full variable domain, its missing parts supplied by reference TRBV18 and TRBJ2-5, is NAGVMQNPRHLVRRRGQEARLRCSPMKGHSHVYWYRQLPEEGLKFMVYLQKENIIDESGMPKERFSAEFPKEGPSILRIQQVVRGDSAAYFCASSLEETQYFGPGTRLLVL.

This clone turned up a few times. V gene TRBV4-3 combines with J gene TRBJ2-3, with D tentatively TRBD2 (5 bases). V was cut by 0 bases and J by 15 bases, with 16 bases left in between. The CDR3 length is 13 residues. Germline V gives CDR1 LGHNA, CDR2 YSLEER. The CDR3, as DNA: TGCGCCAGCAGCCAAGAAAAACTAGGCCTTCAATATTTT. Its protein is CASSQEKLGLQYF.

The chain recombines TRBV30 with TRBJ2-3; possibly TRBD2 for D (6 bases). Deletions cut 4 bases from V and 0 bases from J, with 14 bases between. CDR1 and CDR2 from the germline V gene are GTSNPN and SVGIG (reference sequence). The CDR3 extends over 15 amino acids. CDR3 coding DNA: TGTGCCTGGACAAGGTTTGGGGGGAGCACAGATACGCAGTATTTT. Translation: CAWTRFGGSTDTQYF. Full variable domain (missing parts from reference TRBV30 and TRBJ2-3): SQTIHQWPATLVQPVGSPLSLECTVEGTSNPNLYWYRQAAGRGLQLLFYSVGIGQISSEVPQNLSASRPQDRQFILSSKKLLLSDSGFYLCAWTRFGGSTDTQYFGPGTRLTVL.

This clone showed up just once. The rearrangement uses TRBV7-3 and TRBJ2-3, with D possibly matching TRBD2 (5 bases). The CDR3 contains 13 residues. The V end was cut by 4 bases, the J end by 6 bases, with 11 bases between. From germline, CDR1 is SGHTA and CDR2 FQGTGA. As DNA, the CDR3 is TGTGCCAGCAGCTCGCGATCGGGGGATACGCAGTATTTT. Its translation is CASSSRSGDTQYF.

This clone occurred a few times. The CDR3 DNA is TGTGCCAGCTCACCAGGGCTGGATGAGCAGTTCTTC. This translates into CASSPGLDEQFF. The J gene is TRBJ2-1, the V gene TRBV18; no clear D gene. There are 12 residues in the CDR3. Per the germline V gene, CDR1 is KGHSH and CDR2 is LQKENI. Trimming cost V 2 bases and J 8 bases, with 7 bases left between them.

Worth noting for this clone: In the same sample, other DNA sequences code for this CDR3. The genes are TRBV7-2 and TRBJ2-3; D gene ambiguous. The CDR3 runs to 11 residues. V lost 5 bases and J 3 bases, leaving 3 bases between the germline ends. Germline assignment: CDR1 SGHTA and CDR2 FQGNSA. The CDR3 nucleotides are TGTGCCAGCAGCGCAACAGATACGCAGTATTTT. Protein: CASSATDTQYF.

V usage is TRBV30 and J usage is TRBJ2-1; 9 nucleotides agree with TRBD2. This CDR3 is built from 18 residues. The V segment lost 3 bases and the J segment 1 base; nucleotides outside the gene matches: 13. Per germline, CDR1 GTSNPN and CDR2 SVGIG (reference sequence). As DNA, the CDR3 is TGTGCCTGGAGGGCGGCCCTATCGCGGGGGGGTTCCTACAATGAGCAGTTCTTC. Translating it yields CAWRAALSRGGSYNEQFF. The full variable domain, with the rest looked up from reference TRBV30 and TRBJ2-1, is SQTIHQWPATLVQPVGSPLSLECTVEGTSNPNLYWYRQAAGRGLQLLFYSVGIGQISSEVPQNLSASRPQDRQFILSSKKLLLSDSGFYLCAWRAALSRGGSYNEQFFGPGTRLTVL.

This chain links TRBV27 with TRBJ1-2; a weak D match, TRBD1 (6 bases). The V gene's germline CDR1 is MNHEY and CDR2 SMNVEV (reference sequence). Trimming took off 7 bases at V and 0 bases at J, with 12 bases between the two ends. This CDR3 region has 14 residues. The CDR3 sequence is CASTIRDTNYGYTF. CDR3 nucleotide sequence: TGTGCCAGCACGATCAGGGACACTAACTATGGCTACACCTTC.

This clone has only a few counts. The chain joins TRBV28 to TRBJ1-6; no firm D call. V gave up 7 bases and J gave up 1 base, with 8 bases separating them. The germline CDR1 and CDR2 sequences are MDHEN and SYDVKM. CDR3 length: 14 residues. The CDR3 here is CASTEGSYNSPLHF. In nucleotides, the CDR3 is TGTGCCAGCACTGAGGGTTCCTATAATTCACCCCTCCACTTT.